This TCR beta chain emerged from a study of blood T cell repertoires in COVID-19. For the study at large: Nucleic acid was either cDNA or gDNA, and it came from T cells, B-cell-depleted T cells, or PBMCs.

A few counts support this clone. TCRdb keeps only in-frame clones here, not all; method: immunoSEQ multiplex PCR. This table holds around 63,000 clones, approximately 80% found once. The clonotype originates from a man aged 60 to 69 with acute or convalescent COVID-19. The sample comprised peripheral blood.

The chain's CDR3 is CASSLLTKESEAFF. The CDR3, as DNA: TGTGCCAGCAGTTTACTGACAAAAGAATCTGAAGCTTTCTTT. The chain employs TRBV27 and TRBJ1-1; D call uncertain. The CDR3 runs to 14 residues. The V gene's germline CDR1 is MNHEY and CDR2 SMNVEV (reference sequence). V was pared by 2 bases and J by 6 bases, with 13 bases between.